Below, 21 T cell receptor beta chains from the same sample are listed, as sequenced in a study of blood T cell repertoires in COVID-19. Data came from immunoSEQ multiplex PCR; TCRdb stores just in-frame clones and leaves some out. The sample carries 150,000 to 200,000 clones, 86% recorded once. Sequences were obtained from peripheral blood. The receptors derive from a man aged 55 to 70 with acute or convalescent COVID-19.

V gene TRBV6-4 combines with J gene TRBJ2-1; a weak D match, TRBD2 (5 bases). The CDR3 extends over 13 amino acids. The V end lost 0 bases, the J end lost 6 bases, and 6 bases lay between the germline ends. Germline V gene data show CDR1 as MRHNA and CDR2 as SNTAGT. CDR3 sequence (DNA): TGTGCCAGCAGTGACTCGAGCGGCAATGAGCAGTTCTTC. It translates to CASSDSSGNEQFF.

V usage is TRBV10-2 and J usage is TRBJ1-5; weak D call: TRBD1 (5 bases). V was trimmed by 10 bases and J by 6 bases, leaving 16 bases between them. CDR3 length: 13 amino acids. The germline gives CDR1 WSHSY, CDR2 SAAADI. This CDR3 is CATGRGLSQPQHF. CDR3 DNA: TGCGCCACCGGGCGGGGGTTAAGTCAGCCCCAGCATTTT.

V usage is TRBV5-1 and J usage is TRBJ2-3; a weak D match, TRBD1 (5 bases). Germline CDR1 and CDR2: SGHRS and YFSETQ. V shed 5 bases and J shed 5 bases, with 12 bases lying between them. The CDR3 is made up of 13 amino acids. The CDR3 is CASSGRERDTQYF. The CDR3 DNA sequence: TGCGCCAGCAGTGGCAGGGAAAGAGATACGCAGTATTTT.

The chain combines TRBV5-4 with TRBJ1-2; D not certain. The length of the CDR3 is 14 residues. The germline V gene encodes CDR1 SGHNT and CDR2 YYREEE (reference sequence). V was pared by 2 bases and J by 2 bases, with 10 bases between. CDR3 in DNA: TGTGCCAGCAGCTTAATGTCAGCGAACTATGGCTACACCTTC. It translates to CASSLMSANYGYTF.

This clone was seen once. This chain uses TRBV5-1 with TRBJ2-1; 10 bases line up with TRBD2. V was clipped by 4 bases and J by 3 bases; unmatched bases: 4. This CDR3 contains 15 residues. Germline CDR1 reads SGHRS; CDR2 reads YFSETQ. CDR3 loop: CASSPGLADYNEQFF. The CDR3, as DNA: TGCGCCAGCAGCCCAGGACTAGCGGACTACAATGAGCAGTTCTTC.

The chain recombines TRBV5-1 with TRBJ1-4, with D maybe TRBD1 (5 bases). The CDR3 totals 14 residues. Germline V gene sequence: CDR1 SGHRS, CDR2 YFSETQ. The V end lost 6 bases, the J end lost 3 bases, and 12 bases lay between the germline ends. The CDR3 DNA follows: TGCGCCAGCACAATGGGGGGATCTAATGAAAAACTGTTTTTT. Encoded protein: CASTMGGSNEKLFF. The whole variable domain, filled in from reference TRBV5-1 and TRBJ1-4, reads KAGVTQTPRYLIKTRGQQVTLSCSPISGHRSVSWYQQTPGQGLQFLFEYFSETQRNKGNFPGRFSGRQFSNSRSEMNVSTLELGDSALYLCASTMGGSNEKLFFGSGTQLSVL.

The CDR3 reads CASSRQGESYGYTF. The CDR3 DNA follows: TGTGCCAGCAGCCGACAGGGCGAATCCTATGGCTACACCTTC. This chain joins TRBV3-1 (or the pseudogene TRBV3-2) and TRBJ1-2; TRBD1 agrees at 7 bases. From germline, CDR1 is LGHDT and CDR2 YNNKEL (reference sequence). The CDR3 spans 14 residues. Germline trimming cut 4 bases from V and 4 bases from J; bases unmatched to any gene: 6.

This chain joins TRBV25-1 and TRBJ1-1; no firm D call. The CDR3 consists of 13 residues. CDR1 is MGHDK and CDR2 is SYGVNS in the germline V gene. V dropped 7 bases and J dropped 5 bases, with 14 bases sitting between them. The CDR3 spells CASTTRRGTEAFF. The CDR3 DNA reads as TGTGCCAGCACCACTCGGAGAGGTACTGAAGCTTTCTTT.

The chain recombines TRBV28 with TRBJ2-1, with a possible D match to TRBD1 (6 bases). The CDR3 extends over 17 amino acids. Germline V CDR1 and CDR2: MDHEN, SYDVKM. Trimming shortened V by 1 base and J by 6 bases, and 19 bases separated the two germline ends. This CDR3 is CASSLLGHSLRANEQFF. DNA of the CDR3: TGTGCCAGCAGTTTATTGGGACACTCCCTGAGAGCCAATGAGCAGTTCTTC.

This clone has just one count. The V gene is TRBV10-1, the J gene TRBJ1-1; D gene ambiguous. The CDR3 has 20 residues. Germline CDR1 is WNHNN and CDR2 is SYGVQD (reference sequence). V was pared by 0 bases and J by 5 bases, with 28 bases between. The CDR3 sequence is CASSESQRGFARGSATEAFF. The DNA for the CDR3 is TGCGCCAGCAGTGAGTCGCAACGAGGGTTCGCCCGGGGTAGTGCGACTGAAGCTTTCTTT.

This clone was picked up a small number of times. CDR3 in DNA: TGTGCTAGTGGTTCCGGGGGGAACACTGAAGCTTTCTTT. Its translation is CASGSGGNTEAFF. The chain carries TRBV12-5 and TRBJ1-1; TRBD1 is a possible D gene (5 bases). This CDR3 has 13 residues. The ends were cut back, 4 bases at V and 1 base at J, with 7 bases in the middle. Germline values: CDR1 LGHNT, CDR2 FRNRAP.

The rearrangement joins TRBV27 to TRBJ2-1, with TRBD1 matching 8 bases. Germline CDR1 reads MNHEY; CDR2 reads SMNVEV (reference sequence). With 5 bases clipped from V and 4 bases from J, the junction kept 10 bases outside the gene matches. This CDR3 is built from 16 residues. The CDR3 loop reads CASSLSPRTGYNEQFF. The CDR3 DNA is TGTGCCAGCAGTCTTAGTCCCCGGACAGGGTACAATGAGCAGTTCTTC.

The chain joins TRBV11-2 to TRBJ2-1; TRBD2 matches at 7 bases. The germline CDR1 and CDR2 sequences are SGHAT and FQNNGV. Trimming at V came to 0 bases and at J to 7 bases, leaving 3 bases not matched to a gene. This CDR3 spans 14 amino acids. CDR3 sequence: CASSLDGGGNEQFF. As DNA, the CDR3 is TGTGCCAGCAGCTTAGATGGGGGGGGAAATGAGCAGTTCTTC.

The chain uses TRBV28 and TRBJ1-1, with TRBD1 matching over 8 bases. This CDR3 is 13 amino acids long. V shed 9 bases, J shed 0 bases, and the junction held 3 bases outside the gene matches. Germline values: CDR1 MDHEN, CDR2 SYDVKM. The CDR3 protein is CARRDRLNTEAFF. DNA for the CDR3: TGTGCCAGACGGGACAGGCTGAACACTGAAGCTTTCTTT.

This sequence joins TRBV2 and TRBJ1-6; D not certain. The V end was cut by 6 bases, the J end by 7 bases, with 4 bases between. The CDR3 has 11 residues. Germline CDR1 is SNHLY and CDR2 is FYNNEI. The DNA for the CDR3 is TGTGCCAGCAGGGGCAATTCACCCCTCCACTTT. Its protein product is CASRGNSPLHF. Supplemented by reference TRBV2 and TRBJ1-6, the full variable domain reads EPEVTQTPSHQVTQMGQEVILRCVPISNHLYFYWYRQILGQKVEFLVSFYNNEISEKSEIFDDQFSVERPDGSNFTLKIRSTKLEDSAMYFCASRGNSPLHFGNGTRLTVT.

The genes are TRBV6-5 and TRBJ2-1, with 7 bases identical to TRBD2. The CDR3 covers 12 residues. The trim removed 6 bases at V and 7 bases at J, leaving 3 bases unmatched. Germline-derived CDR1 and CDR2 are MNHEY and SVGAGI. In DNA form, the CDR3 reads TGTGCCAGCAGCGCACTAGCGAATGAGCAGTTCTTC. Translated: CASSALANEQFF.

This clone showed up just a few times. CDR3 sequence: CAISRDYLAGELFF. DNA of the CDR3: TGTGCCATCAGCCGGGACTACCTCGCCGGGGAGCTGTTTTTT. The chain couples TRBV10-3 to TRBJ2-2; 7 bases are a match to TRBD2. Germline assignment: CDR1 ENHRY and CDR2 SYGVKD. This CDR3 is built from 14 residues. J was trimmed by 6 bases and V by 6 bases; bases with no gene match: 7.

This chain links TRBV19 with TRBJ2-1, with 8 bases lining up with TRBD2. Trimming at V came to 7 bases and at J to 4 bases, leaving 15 bases not matched to a gene. Germline V gene sequence: CDR1 LNHDA, CDR2 SQIVND (reference sequence). CDR3 size: 17 residues. CDR3 residues: CASTPGGRQIGYNEQFF. DNA for the CDR3: TGTGCCAGTACCCCGGGAGGGAGGCAAATCGGGTACAATGAGCAGTTCTTC.

The chain is built from TRBV10-2 and TRBJ1-2; D unresolved. The CDR3 spans 10 residues. With 3 bases removed from V and 10 bases from J, the gap between germline ends came to 6 bases. The germline CDR1 and CDR2 sequences are WSHSY and SAAADI. The CDR3 nucleotides read TGCGCCAGCAGTGAACAGCACTACACCTTC. This sequence encodes CASSEQHYTF.

This chain uses TRBV30 with TRBJ1-5, with 11 bases matching TRBD1. The junction had 11 bases not matched to a gene; V was cut back by 3 bases and J by 7 bases. The CDR3 runs to 16 residues. Germline CDR1 reads GTSNPN; CDR2 reads SVGIG (reference sequence). The CDR3 here is CAWSDRDRGLWQPQHF. CDR3 nucleotide sequence: TGTGCCTGGAGCGACCGGGACAGGGGGTTGTGGCAGCCCCAGCATTTT.

This chain links TRBV9 with TRBJ2-7; 13 nucleotides align to TRBD2. The germline V gene has CDR1 SGDLS and CDR2 YYNGEE. V shed 4 bases and J 5 bases; nucleotides not matched to a gene: 6. CDR3 length: 15 amino acids. In nucleotides, the CDR3 is TGTGCCAGCAGCAGAGGACTAGCGGGAGTAAACGAGCAGTACTTC. Translating it yields CASSRGLAGVNEQYF.